This TCR beta chain was captured in a study of blood T cell repertoires in COVID-19. Across the study: T cells, B-cell-depleted T cells, or PBMCs provided the cDNA or gDNA that served as material.

The CDR3 runs 15 residues. The germline gives CDR1 KGHSH, CDR2 LQKENI. With 2 bases removed from V and 5 bases from J, the gap between germline ends came to 10 bases. This clone was observed a single time. As originally analysed: Reference gene primer amplification gave estimated nucleated cell counts. TCRdb's copy holds only in-frame clones and misses some; the assay was immunoSEQ multiplex PCR. That table gives V, J and clone size, and the DNA gave D and trimming. The table lists over 150,000 clones, roughly nine tenths of them singletons. Sequencing was performed on peripheral blood. The TCR comes from a man aged 65 to 79 with active or convalescent COVID-19. V and J are TRBV18 and TRBJ1-6; D is unclear. Here the CDR3 reads CASSPKATDNSPLHF. The CDR3 DNA reads TGTGCCAGCTCACCAAAAGCCACAGATAATTCACCCCTCCACTTT.